This is a list of T cell receptor beta chains from one sample in a study of blood T cell repertoires in COVID-19. Libraries were prepared by immunoSEQ multiplex PCR; TCRdb keeps only in-frame clonotypes and omits some of them. Among some 66,000 clones listed, approximately 82% were seen once. Input material: peripheral blood. All receptors derive from a man in his fifties or sixties with acute or convalescent COVID-19. Both conserved end residues are part of each CDR3. D genes are given only for firm matches. Some rows have no size entry. The others give once, few or many, or a class for an expanded clone.

clone_size	j_call	d_call	v_call	cdr3_aa	cdr3_nt
.	TRBJ1-3	.	TRBV19	CASSIRPGAYGGNTIYF	TGTGCCAGTAGTATTCGGCCAGGGGCTTACGGAGGAAACACCATATATTTT
.	TRBJ1-1	TRBD1	TRBV25-1	CASARQGASEAFF	TGTGCCAGTGCTAGACAGGGGGCGTCCGAAGCTTTCTTT
.	TRBJ1-4	.	TRBV7-8	CASSSGIEKLFF	TGTGCCAGCAGCTCCGGTATCGAAAAACTGTTTTTT
once	TRBJ1-2	TRBD1	TRBV5-4	CASSEGQTPNYGYTF	TGTGCCAGCTCCGAGGGACAGACCCCCAACTATGGCTACACCTTC
.	TRBJ1-3	.	TRBV19	CASSLIGQLLSGNTIYF	TGTGCCAGTAGTCTCATTGGACAGCTCCTCTCTGGAAACACCATATATTTT
.	TRBJ2-5	.	TRBV6-2/TRBV6-3	CASSYGRGLSLAQETQYF	TGTGCCAGCAGTTACGGTAGGGGCCTCAGTTTGGCCCAAGAGACCCAGTACTTC
.	TRBJ2-3	.	TRBV11-2	CASSLAPGITDTQYF	TGTGCCAGCAGCTTAGCCCCAGGGATCACAGATACGCAGTATTTT
.	TRBJ1-2	TRBD1	TRBV4-1	CASSQDLRDRAFYTF	TGCGCCAGCAGCCAAGACCTCCGGGACAGGGCTTTCTACACCTTC
.	TRBJ1-2	.	TRBV7-2	CASSQPGDGYTF	TGTGCCAGCAGCCAACCGGGGGATGGCTACACCTTC
.	TRBJ2-1	.	TRBV5-4	CASSLDPDIVANEQFF	TGTGCCAGCAGCTTGGATCCCGACATTGTGGCCAATGAGCAGTTCTTC
.	TRBJ1-4	TRBD1	TRBV4-1	CASSQDSTAGGRNSDNEKLFF	TGCGCCAGCAGCCAAGATTCTACGGCAGGGGGCAGGAATTCTGATAATGAAAAACTGTTTTTT
.	TRBJ1-5	TRBD1	TRBV7-6	CASSYGTGGRQPQHF	TGTGCCAGCAGCTACGGGACAGGGGGCCGTCAGCCCCAGCATTTT
.	TRBJ2-2	.	TRBV5-6	CASGLKNGELFF	TGTGCCAGCGGGCTCAAGAACGGGGAGCTGTTTTTT
many	TRBJ1-6	.	TRBV14	CASSQEGFSPLHF	TGTGCCAGCAGCCAGGAGGGGTTTTCACCCCTCCACTTT